These T cell receptor beta chains were read from a single sample in a study of blood T cell repertoires in COVID-19. TCRdb's table, derived via immunoSEQ multiplex PCR, lists solely in-frame clones and lacks some. The repertoire includes hundreds of thousands of clones, roughly 90% of them detected once, and around 4.4% sits in the top ten. Sequenced input: PBMCs or T cells enriched from blood (not recorded which). Receptor source: a young woman with acute COVID-19. Both conserved end residues are trimmed from each CDR3.

V gene	J gene	CDR3 protein
TRBV28	TRBJ2-3	ASSQVPADTQY
TRBV27	TRBJ2-1	ASSARTSGRDNEQF
TRBV10-2	TRBJ1-2	ASRPGLTNYGYT
TRBV6-5	TRBJ1-1	ASTGQDTEAF
TRBV7-6	TRBJ2-5	ASSLRGTGETQY
TRBV18	TRBJ1-2	ASSPTGQGDGYT
TRBV7-9	TRBJ2-1	ATVDSTSYNEQF
TRBV7-9	TRBJ1-4	ASTDPSGKLF
TRBV29-1	TRBJ1-1	SVDYGTGAIEAF
TRBV9	TRBJ2-7	ASSVAVDYEQY
TRBV7-2	TRBJ2-1	ASSLSVGTAHNEQF
TRBV7-9	TRBJ1-2	ASSSIQASYGYT
TRBV2	TRBJ2-7	ASRPPGEKPYEQY
TRBV19	TRBJ2-6	ASSKSSLARAGANVLT
TRBV24-1	TRBJ2-2	ATSAGRKYTGELF
TRBV27	TRBJ2-7	ASSFLTSGLYEQY
TRBV18	TRBJ2-3	ASSPRGSQGHSGTQY
TRBV30	TRBJ1-5	AWSFHRTGANQPQH
TRBV24-1	TRBJ1-3	ATSSADSGNTIY
TRBV5-1	TRBJ1-2	ASSLFAGADGYT
TRBV5-1	TRBJ2-1	ASSLGGSGRINEQF
TRBV5-1	TRBJ1-1	ASMRQGRNSVEEAF
TRBV25-1	TRBJ1-3	ASSPRGAGNTIY
TRBV19	TRBJ1-1	ASSIDPDILNTEAF
TRBV27	TRBJ2-7	ASSPGQGQSYEQY
TRBV7-3	TRBJ2-1	ASSLRPQAVSSYNEQF
TRBV7-3	TRBJ2-3	ASSLRRGDTQY
TRBV5-1	TRBJ1-3	ASSRDRGRTGNTIY